Described below is a single T cell receptor (beta chain) sequence and its context. Its antigen is as yet unknown. This specimen comes from a study of beta chain features in type 1 diabetes. Study results and limitations: VDJ junctions sequenced from type 1 diabetes patients showed fewer insertions and more deletions. A closer apparent resemblance between naive, central memory and Treg TCRB repertoires was seen in patients than in healthy donors. All four CD4+ subsets of Type 1 diabetes patients contained TCRB CDR3s that were moderately but significantly shorter. The cDNA sequencing approach could over-represent high-TCR-expressing cells.

Populations isolated by sorting all had purity greater than 95%. TCRB transcripts that were expressed got sequenced, as all of the isolated RNA had been reverse transcribed. TCRdb's table, derived via immunoSEQ multiplex PCR, lists solely in-frame clones and lacks some. Here the sample spans 95,000 to 150,000 clones, approximately 15% being singletons. Germline V gene data show CDR1 as MNHNY and CDR2 as SVGAGI (reference sequence). This CDR3 spans 14 amino acids. Trimming removed 4 bases from V and 4 bases from J; junction bases left unmatched: 4. V is TRBV6-6 and J is TRBJ1-5; 7 nucleotides match TRBD1. Input material: central memory CD4+ T cells from blood. The receptor was isolated from a man younger than 35 with type 1 diabetes. The chain's CDR3 is CASSLLQGNQPQHF. The CDR3 DNA is TGTGCCAGCAGTTTGTTACAGGGGAATCAGCCCCAGCATTTT.